This passage covers 15 T cell receptor beta chains from one sample sequenced in a study of blood T cell repertoires in COVID-19 (TCRdb year 2020). Libraries were prepared through the immunoSEQ multiplex PCR assay. TCRdb's version of the immuneACCESS table is confined to in-frame rearrangements and falls short of the full clone set. An unresolved V gene accounts for under half of the shortfall where checked; the remainder is of unknown origin. Across this sample there are around 33,000 clones, with more than 70% seen only once. The leading ten clones occupy roughly 14% of the sample. Sequences were obtained from peripheral blood. The receptor set was obtained from a man older than 75 with active or convalescent COVID-19.

J is TRBJ2-3 and V is TRBV20-1, with 12 bases lining up with TRBD2. This CDR3 is built from 20 residues. J was trimmed by 3 bases and V by 4 bases; bases with no gene match: 20. CDR1 is DFQATT and CDR2 is SNEGSKA in the germline V gene (reference sequence). In DNA form, the CDR3 reads TGCAGTGCTATTGATTCCGTAGGACTAGCGGGAACCTTTGCGACAGATACGCAGTATTTT. It encodes CSAIDSVGLAGTFATDTQYF.

This sequence joins TRBV10-3 and TRBJ2-1; D gene uncertain. Looked up from germline, CDR1 is ENHRY and CDR2 is SYGVKD. With 5 bases removed from V and 9 bases from J, the gap between germline ends came to 11 bases. There are 12 residues in the CDR3. For the CDR3, the DNA is TGTGCCATCAGTCGCCAGGCAATTGAGCAGTTCTTC. Amino acid sequence: CAISRQAIEQFF.

The chain couples TRBV5-1 to TRBJ2-1, with 10 bases lining up with TRBD2. Germline CDR1 is SGHRS and CDR2 is YFSETQ. The CDR3 consists of 17 residues. Trimming removed 4 bases from V and 8 bases from J; junction bases left unmatched: 15. The CDR3 is CASSRGFASGSRDEQFF. The CDR3 DNA is TGCGCCAGCAGCCGCGGGTTTGCTAGCGGGAGTCGGGATGAGCAGTTCTTC.

In its sample, this clone was seen a few times. The chain couples TRBV29-1 to TRBJ2-2, with TRBD1 matching over 8 bases. This CDR3 contains 13 residues. Germline lookup yields CDR1 SQVTM and CDR2 ANQGSEA. The V gene end was trimmed by 3 bases and the J gene end by 6 bases; junction bases not matched to a gene: 3. CDR3 amino acids: CSVEDRAPGELFF. For the CDR3, the DNA is TGCAGCGTTGAGGACAGGGCCCCCGGGGAGCTGTTTTTT.

The genes are TRBV7-9 and TRBJ2-2; 11 positions agree with TRBD1. CDR1 is SEHNR and CDR2 is FQNEAQ in the germline V gene (reference sequence). The CDR3 runs 18 residues. Losses at the gene ends were 5 bases for V and 5 bases for J; bases not matched to a gene: 13. The DNA for the CDR3 is TGTGCCAGCAGCACAAACCTAGGGACAGGGGGTTGGACCGGGGAGCTGTTTTTT. Translation gives CASSTNLGTGGWTGELFF.

This chain connects TRBV19 to TRBJ2-7, with 12 positions matching TRBD2. Germline V gives CDR1 LNHDA, CDR2 SQIVND (reference sequence). V shed 6 bases, J shed 4 bases, and the junction held 10 bases outside the gene matches. The CDR3 runs to 16 residues. The CDR3 loop is CASRPRTSGNSYEQYF. CDR3 nucleotide sequence: TGTGCCAGTAGACCTAGGACTAGCGGGAACTCATACGAGCAGTACTTC.

The V call is TRBV18, the J call TRBJ2-1; 8 nucleotides line up with TRBD2. Trimming at V came to 4 bases and at J to 4 bases, leaving 9 bases not matched to a gene. The germline V gene has CDR1 KGHSH and CDR2 LQKENI. CDR3 size: 16 residues. The CDR3 reads CASSRGWASGYNEQFF. CDR3 sequence (DNA): TGTGCCAGCTCACGGGGTTGGGCTAGCGGGTACAATGAGCAGTTCTTC.

This clone has more than one count but fewer than ten. The V and J genes are TRBV5-1 and TRBJ2-7; a possible D gene is TRBD2 (5 bases). Per germline, CDR1 SGHRS and CDR2 YFSETQ. V was shortened by 0 bases and J by 0 bases, with 10 bases between the two germline ends. The CDR3 contains 15 residues. The CDR3 nucleotides read TGCGCCAGCAGCTTGGAAGGAGGCTCCTCCTACGAGCAGTACTTC. Translation gives CASSLEGGSSYEQYF.

The rearrangement links TRBV12-3 or TRBV12-4 to TRBJ2-7, with 11 nucleotides matching TRBD1. J lost 4 bases, V lost 5 bases, and 1 base had no gene match. This CDR3 spans 13 amino acids. This chain's CDR3 is CASSGQGAYEQYF. Here the CDR3 DNA reads TGTGCCAGCAGTGGACAGGGGGCATACGAGCAGTACTTC.

This chain uses TRBV7-9 with TRBJ2-2; 11 nucleotides line up with TRBD2. V trimming: 6 bases; J trimming: 7 bases; junction bases outside the gene matches: 10. This CDR3 has 16 residues. Germline loops: CDR1 SEHNR, CDR2 FQNEAQ (reference sequence). The CDR3 is CASSSPLAGGHGELFF. The CDR3 nucleotides read TGTGCCAGCAGTTCACCTCTAGCGGGAGGTCACGGGGAGCTGTTTTTT. The entire variable domain, with the rest obtained from reference TRBV7-9 and TRBJ2-2, is as follows: DTGVSQNPRHKITKRGQNVTFRCDPISEHNRLYWYRQTLGQGPEFLTYFQNEAQLEKSRLLSDRFSAERPKGSFSTLEIQRTEQGDSAMYLCASSSPLAGGHGELFFGEGSRLTVL.

The sample holds a few counts of this clone. This chain joins TRBV9 and TRBJ2-5; 10 bases match TRBD1. Trimming took 4 bases from V and 3 from J; bases not matched to a gene: 6. From germline, CDR1 is SGDLS and CDR2 YYNGEE. The CDR3 length is 15 residues. In DNA, the CDR3 is TGTGCCAGCAGCACCGGACAGGGGGGCGAAGAGACCCAGTACTTC. It is translated as CASSTGQGGEETQYF.

In this sample, this clone turned up a few times. J is TRBJ1-5 and V is TRBV6-2 or TRBV6-3, with a weak D call TRBD1 (5 bases). The germline V gene encodes CDR1 MNHEY and CDR2 SVGEGT. V shed 2 bases and J shed 5 bases, with 7 bases lying between them. The CDR3 has 13 amino acids. The CDR3 nucleotides are TGTGCCAGCAGTTACGTAGGGGATCAGCCCCAGCATTTT. Amino acid sequence: CASSYVGDQPQHF.

V usage is TRBV27 and J usage is TRBJ2-7; D unresolved. Germline V lookup: CDR1 MNHEY, CDR2 SMNVEV (reference sequence). This CDR3 contains 15 residues. V shed 7 bases and J shed 2 bases, with 18 bases lying between them. In nucleotides, the CDR3 is TGTGCCAGCACCCAATCATATCTAGAACCCTACGAGCAGTACTTC. Protein product: CASTQSYLEPYEQYF.

The chain links TRBV30 to TRBJ2-7; 11 bases align to TRBD1. The trim removed 5 bases at V and 6 bases at J, leaving 3 bases unmatched. CDR1 is GTSNPN, CDR2 SVGIG, per germline (reference sequence). The CDR3 is 12 residues long. The CDR3 region is CAWGTGGAEQYF. The CDR3 coding sequence is TGTGCCTGGGGGACAGGGGGGGCCGAGCAGTACTTC. The full variable domain, rest sourced from reference TRBV30 and TRBJ2-7, is SQTIHQWPATLVQPVGSPLSLECTVEGTSNPNLYWYRQAAGRGLQLLFYSVGIGQISSEVPQNLSASRPQDRQFILSSKKLLLSDSGFYLCAWGTGGAEQYFGPGTRLTVT.

The rearrangement uses TRBV28 and TRBJ1-5; the D gene is possibly TRBD1 (5 bases). V was shortened by 3 bases and J by 0 bases, with 12 bases between the two germline ends. The CDR3 runs to 16 residues. Per the germline V gene, CDR1 is MDHEN and CDR2 is SYDVKM. Here the CDR3 DNA reads TGTGCCAGCAGTTTGGTTCAGGGTGATAGCAATCAGCCCCAGCATTTT. Its translation: CASSLVQGDSNQPQHF.